These T cell receptor beta chains were read from a single sample in a study of CD8+CD57+ T cells in acquired aplastic anemia. TCRdb ran MiXCR on the reads and lists one entry per CDR3 protein. The sample carries 90,000 to 120,000 distinct CDR3 sequences, around 49% recorded once. Sequencing input: sorted CD4+, CD8+, or CD8+CD57+ T cells (not recorded which) from PBMCs. The receptors derive from a human donor in good health, serving as a control. The CDR3 runs from the conserved cysteine through the conserved F or W. A D gene is named only where the DNA matches it firmly. Clone size appears in some rows only: once, few, many, or a class for an expanded clone.

-	TRBJ1-3	many	TRBV29-1	CSVLRAETSGNTIYF	TGCAGCGTACTCAGGGCCGAGACATCTGGAAACACCATATATTTT
TRBD1	TRBJ2-1	few	TRBV11-1	CASSYGTGASGGSYNEQFF	TGTGCCAGCAGCTACGGGACAGGGGCTTCGGGAGGCTCCTACAATGAGCAGTTCTTC
-	TRBJ1-2	many	TRBV3-1	CASSLDTNYGYTF	TGTGCCAGCAGCCTCGACACGAACTATGGCTACACCTTC
-	TRBJ2-2	many	TRBV9	CASRGPTGELFF	TGTGCCAGCAGGGGCCCTACCGGGGAGCTGTTTTTT
-	TRBJ1-1	-	TRBV15	CATSRRMNTEAFF	TGTGCCACCAGCAGAAGGATGAACACTGAAGCTTTCTTT
-	TRBJ2-5	-	TRBV19	CASSVTNQETQYF	TGTGCCAGTAGTGTAACAAATCAAGAGACCCAGTACTTC
-	TRBJ2-6	-	TRBV30	CAWSVRGGANVLTF	TGTGCCTGGAGTGTACGGGGTGGGGCCAACGTCCTGACTTTC
-	TRBJ1-5	many	TRBV15	CATSRDGQSNQPQHF	TGTGCCACCAGCAGAGATGGACAGAGCAATCAGCCCCAGCATTTT
-	TRBJ1-4	-	TRBV25-1	CASRERGEKLFF	TGTGCCAGCAGGGAACGGGGAGAAAAACTGTTTTTT
TRBD2	TRBJ2-3	many	TRBV24-1	CATSPGLAGFFSPTDTQYF	TGTGCCACCAGTCCGGGACTAGCGGGGTTTTTCTCACCCACAGATACGCAGTATTTT
-	TRBJ1-2	-	TRBV6-1	CASSEAGDDGYTF	TGTGCCAGCAGTGAAGCAGGGGATGATGGCTACACCTTC
TRBD2	TRBJ2-5	-	TRBV2	CASSELAGTETQYF	TGTGCCAGCAGTGAGCTAGCGGGAACTGAGACCCAGTACTTC
-	TRBJ2-1	many	TRBV27	CASSAFSAGNEQFF	TGTGCCAGCAGTGCGTTCTCGGCGGGCAATGAGCAGTTCTTC
-	TRBJ1-6	-	TRBV5-1	CASSLGSTNSPLHF	TGCGCCAGCAGCTTGGGTTCCACTAATTCACCCCTCCACTTT
-	TRBJ1-6	-	TRBV27	CASSESGNSPLHF	TGCGCCAGCAGTGAGTCAGGTAATTCACCCCTCCACTTT
-	TRBJ1-6	-	TRBV12-3/TRBV12-4	CASSGDATPLHF	TGTGCCAGCAGTGGGGACGCTACACCCCTCCACTTT
-	TRBJ2-7	many	TRBV7-2	CASSLGGNYEQYF	TGTGCCAGCAGCTTAGGGGGTAACTACGAGCAGTACTTC
TRBD2	TRBJ2-5	-	TRBV6-1	CASADRGGGSKETQYF	TGTGCCAGCGCAGACCGGGGCGGGGGATCCAAAGAGACCCAGTACTTC
TRBD1	TRBJ2-5	-	TRBV13	CASRKQGAETQYF	TGTGCCAGCAGAAAACAGGGGGCGGAGACCCAGTACTTC
-	TRBJ1-1	-	TRBV15	CATSRNQGYEAFF	TGTGCCACCAGCAGAAACCAGGGGTATGAAGCTTTCTTT
-	TRBJ1-1	many	TRBV14	CASSQDFRGHPNTEAFF	TGTGCCAGCAGCCAAGATTTTAGGGGACACCCTAACACTGAAGCTTTCTTT
-	TRBJ1-6	-	TRBV19	CASSPRDRISPLHF	TGTGCCAGTAGTCCCCGGGACCGCATATCACCCCTCCACTTT
TRBD1	TRBJ2-7	once	TRBV20-1	CSASGSTGGYEQCF	TGCAGTGCTTCAGGCTCGACAGGGGGCTACGAGCAGTGCTTC
TRBD1	TRBJ1-2	-	TRBV2	CAGSQVTGTGKFGYGYTF	TGTGCCGGCAGCCAGGTGACTGGGACAGGGAAGTTTGGCTATGGCTACACCTTC
-	TRBJ2-5	few	TRBV2	CASRAQGETQYF	TGTGCCAGCAGGGCGCAGGGAGAGACCCAGTACTTC
-	TRBJ2-2	-	TRBV7-8	CASSSEGKTNTGGLFF	TGTGCCAGCAGCTCCGAGGGGAAGACGAACACCGGGGGGCTGTTTTTT
-	TRBJ1-1	many	TRBV4-1	CASSQDGGAVTEAFF	TGCGCCAGCAGCCAAGATGGGGGGGCTGTCACTGAAGCTTTCTTT
-	TRBJ2-3	-	TRBV24-1	CATSDLPVGGSTDTQYF	TGTGCCACCAGTGATTTACCAGTCGGTGGCAGCACAGATACGCAGTATTTT
TRBD2	TRBJ2-3	-	TRBV27	CASSSIFGGVTDTQYF	TGTGCCAGCAGTTCGATTTTCGGGGGGGTAACAGATACGCAGTATTTT
-	TRBJ2-3	-	TRBV7-4	CASSPVTDTQYF	TGTGCCAGCAGCCCAGTCACAGATACGCAGTATTTT
-	TRBJ1-3	many	TRBV6-2/TRBV6-3	CASSLNRFSGNTIYF	TGTGCCAGCAGTTTGAACAGGTTCTCTGGAAACACCATATATTTT
TRBD1	TRBJ2-1	many	TRBV6-2/TRBV6-3	CASSWTGALNEQFF	TGTGCCAGCAGTTGGACAGGGGCCCTCAATGAGCAGTTCTTC
TRBD1	TRBJ1-2	many	TRBV7-2	CASSLLTGDIYGYTF	TGTGCCAGCAGCTTACTGACAGGGGACATCTATGGCTACACCTTC
TRBD1	TRBJ1-5	-	TRBV29-1	CSAQGAGGSGQPQHF	TGCAGCGCCCAAGGGGCAGGGGGCAGCGGTCAGCCCCAGCATTTT
-	TRBJ1-1	-	TRBV7-9	CASSLVATQNTEAFF	TGTGCCAGCAGCTTAGTGGCCACGCAGAACACTGAAGCTTTCTTT
-	TRBJ2-1	-	TRBV2	CASTLDGPLNNEQFF	TGTGCCAGCACACTAGACGGTCCTTTGAACAATGAGCAGTTCTTC
-	TRBJ1-1	many	TRBV9	CASSVDGNTEAFF	TGTGCCAGCAGCGTCGACGGGAACACTGAAGCTTTCTTT
-	TRBJ2-7	many	TRBV29-1	CSVEDGSGAGDLSEQYF	TGCAGCGTTGAAGATGGATCGGGAGCCGGAGATTTGAGCGAGCAGTACTTC
TRBD2	TRBJ2-5	-	TRBV9	CASSQTSGGEETQYF	TGTGCCAGCAGCCAGACTAGCGGGGGGGAAGAGACCCAGTACTTC
-	TRBJ1-1	many	TRBV7-3	CASRPTGSVTEAFF	TGTGCCAGCAGACCAACAGGTTCTGTCACTGAAGCTTTCTTT
TRBD1	TRBJ2-7	-	TRBV29-1	CSSDGTGRAYEQYF	TGCAGCAGTGATGGGACAGGTAGGGCCTACGAGCAGTACTTC
-	TRBJ2-5	many	TRBV4-1	CASSQDIQGSGETQYF	TGCGCCAGCAGCCAAGATATCCAGGGTTCTGGAGAGACCCAGTACTTC
-	TRBJ2-5	-	TRBV4-3	CASSQDIGPWGRQETQYF	TGCGCCAGCAGCCAAGATATCGGTCCCTGGGGGCGACAAGAGACCCAGTACTTC
TRBD2	TRBJ2-3	-	TRBV11-2	CASSLGLAGATDTQYF	TGTGCCAGCAGCTTAGGACTAGCGGGGGCCACAGATACGCAGTATTTT